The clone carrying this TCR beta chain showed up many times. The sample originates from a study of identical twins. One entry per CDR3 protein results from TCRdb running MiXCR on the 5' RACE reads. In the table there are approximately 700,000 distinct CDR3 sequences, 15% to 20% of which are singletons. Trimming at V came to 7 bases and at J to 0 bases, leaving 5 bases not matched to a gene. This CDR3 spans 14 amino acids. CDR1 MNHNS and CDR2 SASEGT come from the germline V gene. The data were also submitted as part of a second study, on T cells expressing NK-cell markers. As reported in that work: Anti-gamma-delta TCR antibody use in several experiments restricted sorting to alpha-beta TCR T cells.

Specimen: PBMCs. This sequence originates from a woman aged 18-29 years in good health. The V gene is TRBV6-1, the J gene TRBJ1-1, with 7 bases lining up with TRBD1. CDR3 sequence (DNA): TGTGCCAGCACCTTGACAGGGATGAACACTGAAGCTTTCTTT. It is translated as CASTLTGMNTEAFF.